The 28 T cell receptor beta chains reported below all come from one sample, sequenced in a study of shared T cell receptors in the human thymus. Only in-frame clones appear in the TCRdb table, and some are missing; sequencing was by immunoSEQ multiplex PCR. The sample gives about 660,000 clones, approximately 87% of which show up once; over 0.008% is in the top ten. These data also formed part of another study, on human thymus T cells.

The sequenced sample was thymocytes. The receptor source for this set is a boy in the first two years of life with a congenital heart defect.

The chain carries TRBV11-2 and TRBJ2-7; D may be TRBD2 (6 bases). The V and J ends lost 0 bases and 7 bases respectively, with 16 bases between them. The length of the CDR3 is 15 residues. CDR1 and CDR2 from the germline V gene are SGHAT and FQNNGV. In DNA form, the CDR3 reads TGTGCCAGCAGCTTAGATCGGGAGCCAAGCAGGGAGCAGTACTTC. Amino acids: CASSLDREPSREQYF.

The CDR3 nucleotides are TGTGCCAGCAGTTTATCGGTCAGGGGGCTAGCGGGAGGGCCTTGGGATGAGCAGTTCTTC. This translates into CASSLSVRGLAGGPWDEQFF. The chain links TRBV27 to TRBJ2-1; 12 positions match TRBD2. The CDR3 is 20 amino acids. CDR1 and CDR2 (germline): MNHEY, SMNVEV (reference sequence). V shed 0 bases, J shed 8 bases, and the junction held 17 bases outside the gene matches.

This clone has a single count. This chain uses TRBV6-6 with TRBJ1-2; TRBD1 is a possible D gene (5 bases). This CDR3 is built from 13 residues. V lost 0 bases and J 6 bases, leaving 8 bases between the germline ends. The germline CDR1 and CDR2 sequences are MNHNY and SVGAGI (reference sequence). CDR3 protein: CASSYSKGDGYTF. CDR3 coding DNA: TGTGCCAGCAGTTACTCCAAAGGGGATGGCTACACCTTC.

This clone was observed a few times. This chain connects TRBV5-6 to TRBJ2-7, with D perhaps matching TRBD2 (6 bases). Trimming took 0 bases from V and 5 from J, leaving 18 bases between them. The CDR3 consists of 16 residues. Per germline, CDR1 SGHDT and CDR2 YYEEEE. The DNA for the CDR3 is TGTGCCAGCAGCTTGGAAGGGACTCGACTTGACCACGAGCAGTACTTC. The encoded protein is CASSLEGTRLDHEQYF.

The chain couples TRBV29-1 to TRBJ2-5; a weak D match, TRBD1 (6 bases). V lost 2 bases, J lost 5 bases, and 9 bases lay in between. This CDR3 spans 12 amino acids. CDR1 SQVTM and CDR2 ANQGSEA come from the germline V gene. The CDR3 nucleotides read TGCAGCGTTGAAAACCAGGGGGAGACCCAGTACTTC. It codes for CSVENQGETQYF.

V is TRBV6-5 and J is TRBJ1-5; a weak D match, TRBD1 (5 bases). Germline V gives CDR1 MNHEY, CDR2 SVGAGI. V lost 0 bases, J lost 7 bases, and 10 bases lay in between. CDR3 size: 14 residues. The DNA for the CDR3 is TGTGCCAGCAGTTACTCTCGGCGGGGGCAGCCCCAGCATTTT. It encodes CASSYSRRGQPQHF.

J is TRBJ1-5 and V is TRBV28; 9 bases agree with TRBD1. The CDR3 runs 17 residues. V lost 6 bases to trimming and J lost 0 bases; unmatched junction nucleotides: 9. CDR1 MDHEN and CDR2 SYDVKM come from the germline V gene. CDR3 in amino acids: CASSYWDRAYSNQPQHF. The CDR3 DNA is TGTGCCAGCAGCTACTGGGACAGGGCATATAGCAATCAGCCCCAGCATTTT.

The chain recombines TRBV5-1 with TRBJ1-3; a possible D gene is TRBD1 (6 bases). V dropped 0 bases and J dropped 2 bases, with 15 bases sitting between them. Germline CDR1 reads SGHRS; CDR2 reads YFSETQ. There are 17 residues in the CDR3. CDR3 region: CASSLGQGQGAGNTIYF. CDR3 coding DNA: TGCGCCAGCAGCTTGGGGCAGGGGCAGGGCGCTGGAAACACCATATATTTT.

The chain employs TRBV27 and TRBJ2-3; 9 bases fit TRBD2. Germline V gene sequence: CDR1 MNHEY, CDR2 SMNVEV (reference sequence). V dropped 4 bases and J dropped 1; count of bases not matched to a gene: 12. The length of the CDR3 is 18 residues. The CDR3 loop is CASSSKPTSGRRTDTQYF. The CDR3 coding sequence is TGTGCCAGCAGTTCGAAGCCTACTAGCGGGCGGCGCACAGATACGCAGTATTTT.

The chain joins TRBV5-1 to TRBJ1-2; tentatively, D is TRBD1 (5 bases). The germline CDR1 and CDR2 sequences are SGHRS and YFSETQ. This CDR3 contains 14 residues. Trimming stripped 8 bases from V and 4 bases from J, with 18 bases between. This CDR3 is CASWRGEPPYGYTF. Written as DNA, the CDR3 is TGCGCCAGTTGGCGGGGGGAGCCACCCTATGGCTACACCTTC.

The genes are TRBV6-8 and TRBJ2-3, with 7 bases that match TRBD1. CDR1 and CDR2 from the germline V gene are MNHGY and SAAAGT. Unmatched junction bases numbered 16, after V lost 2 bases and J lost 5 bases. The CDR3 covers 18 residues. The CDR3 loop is CASSYARTGAPTLDTQYF. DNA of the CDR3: TGTGCCAGCAGTTACGCTCGCACAGGGGCCCCTACCTTAGATACGCAGTATTTT.

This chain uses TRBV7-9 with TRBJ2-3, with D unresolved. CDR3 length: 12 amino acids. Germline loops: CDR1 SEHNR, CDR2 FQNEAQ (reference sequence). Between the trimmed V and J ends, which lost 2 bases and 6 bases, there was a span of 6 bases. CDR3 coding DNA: TGTGCCAGCAGCTTAATGAGGGATACGCAGTATTTT. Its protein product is CASSLMRDTQYF. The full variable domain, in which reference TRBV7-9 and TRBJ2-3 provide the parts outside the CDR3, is DTGVSQNPRHKITKRGQNVTFRCDPISEHNRLYWYRQTLGQGPEFLTYFQNEAQLEKSRLLSDRFSAERPKGSFSTLEIQRTEQGDSAMYLCASSLMRDTQYFGPGTRLTVL.

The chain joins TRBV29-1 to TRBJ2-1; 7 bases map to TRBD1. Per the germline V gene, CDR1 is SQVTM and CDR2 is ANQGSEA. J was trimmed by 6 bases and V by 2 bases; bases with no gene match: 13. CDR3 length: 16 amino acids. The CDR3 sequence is CSVEYPGGPPFNEQFF. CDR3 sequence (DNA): TGCAGCGTTGAATACCCAGGGGGTCCTCCCTTCAATGAGCAGTTCTTC.

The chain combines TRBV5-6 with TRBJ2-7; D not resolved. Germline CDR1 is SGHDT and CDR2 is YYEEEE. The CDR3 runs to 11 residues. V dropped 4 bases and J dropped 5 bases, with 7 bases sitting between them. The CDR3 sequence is CASSARDEQYF. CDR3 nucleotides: TGTGCCAGCAGCGCCCGGGACGAGCAGTACTTC.

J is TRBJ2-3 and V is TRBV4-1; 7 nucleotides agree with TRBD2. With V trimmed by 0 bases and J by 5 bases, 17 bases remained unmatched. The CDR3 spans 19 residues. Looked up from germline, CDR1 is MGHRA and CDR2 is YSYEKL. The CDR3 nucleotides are TGCGCCAGCAGCCAAGATAGAAGAGGGCGGGAGTCTGTTCAAGATACGCAGTATTTT. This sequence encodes CASSQDRRGRESVQDTQYF.

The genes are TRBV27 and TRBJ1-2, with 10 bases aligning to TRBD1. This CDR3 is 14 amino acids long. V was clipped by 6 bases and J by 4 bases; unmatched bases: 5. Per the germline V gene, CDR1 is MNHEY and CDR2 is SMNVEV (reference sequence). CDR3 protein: CASSGQGEAYGYTF. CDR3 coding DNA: TGTGCCAGCAGCGGACAGGGGGAAGCCTATGGCTACACCTTC.

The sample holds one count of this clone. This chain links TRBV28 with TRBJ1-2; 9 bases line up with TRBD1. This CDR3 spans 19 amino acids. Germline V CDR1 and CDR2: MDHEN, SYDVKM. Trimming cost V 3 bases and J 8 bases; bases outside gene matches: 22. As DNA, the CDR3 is TGTGCCAGCAGTTTTCCCGGGACAGGGAAAGGCCTGGGTACCGAGGGCTACACCTTC. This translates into CASSFPGTGKGLGTEGYTF.

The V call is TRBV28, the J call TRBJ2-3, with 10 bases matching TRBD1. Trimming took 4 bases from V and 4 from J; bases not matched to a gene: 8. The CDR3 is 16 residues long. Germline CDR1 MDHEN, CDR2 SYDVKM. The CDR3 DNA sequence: TGTGCCAGCAGTTCGGAGACAGGGGGCACCGCAGATACGCAGTATTTT. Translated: CASSSETGGTADTQYF.

As DNA, the CDR3 is TGTGCCAGCAGGGGTCGGGAGTCAGAAAATGAGCAGTTCTTC. It codes for CASRGRESENEQFF. The chain joins TRBV7-2 to TRBJ2-1; a weak D match, TRBD2 (6 bases). Trimming pared 6 bases from V and 7 bases from J, leaving 16 bases between. Germline CDR1 and CDR2: SGHTA and FQGNSA. The CDR3 spans 14 residues.

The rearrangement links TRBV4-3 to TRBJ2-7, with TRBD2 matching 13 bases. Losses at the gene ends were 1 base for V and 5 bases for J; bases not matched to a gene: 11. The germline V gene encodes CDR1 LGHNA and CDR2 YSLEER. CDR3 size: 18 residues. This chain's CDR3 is CASSQAPGLAGSDNEQYF. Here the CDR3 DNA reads TGCGCCAGCAGCCAAGCCCCGGGACTAGCGGGATCCGATAACGAGCAGTACTTC.

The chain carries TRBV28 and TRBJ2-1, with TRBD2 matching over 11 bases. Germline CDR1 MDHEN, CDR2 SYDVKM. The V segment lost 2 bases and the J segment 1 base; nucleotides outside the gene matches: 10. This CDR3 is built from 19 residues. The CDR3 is CASSLGKGGLAESYNEQFF. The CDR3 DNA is TGTGCCAGCAGTTTAGGTAAGGGGGGACTAGCGGAGTCCTACAATGAGCAGTTCTTC.

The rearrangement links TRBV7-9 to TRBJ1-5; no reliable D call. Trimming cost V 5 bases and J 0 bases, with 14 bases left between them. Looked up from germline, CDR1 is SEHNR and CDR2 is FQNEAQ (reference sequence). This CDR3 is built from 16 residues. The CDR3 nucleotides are TGTGCCAGCAGCCGACTCCAAGACGATAGCAATCAGCCCCAGCATTTT. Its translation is CASSRLQDDSNQPQHF.

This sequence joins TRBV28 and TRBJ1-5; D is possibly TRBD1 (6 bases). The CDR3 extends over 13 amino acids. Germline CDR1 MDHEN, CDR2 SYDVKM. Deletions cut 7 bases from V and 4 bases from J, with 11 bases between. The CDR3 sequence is CASTLRGNQPQHF. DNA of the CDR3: TGTGCCAGCACCTTGAGGGGGAATCAGCCCCAGCATTTT.

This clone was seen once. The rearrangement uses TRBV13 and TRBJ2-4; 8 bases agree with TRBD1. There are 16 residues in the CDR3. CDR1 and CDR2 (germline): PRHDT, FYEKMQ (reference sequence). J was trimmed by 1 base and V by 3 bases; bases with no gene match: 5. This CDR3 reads CASSFYRDRAKNIQYF. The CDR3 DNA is TGTGCCAGCAGCTTTTACCGGGACAGGGCCAAAAACATTCAGTACTTC.

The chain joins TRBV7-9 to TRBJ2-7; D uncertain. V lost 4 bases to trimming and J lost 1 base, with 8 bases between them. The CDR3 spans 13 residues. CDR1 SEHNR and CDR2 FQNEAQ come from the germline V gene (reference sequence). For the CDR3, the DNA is TGTGCCAGCAGCTGGGCGTCGTCCTACGAGCAGTACTTC. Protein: CASSWASSYEQYF.

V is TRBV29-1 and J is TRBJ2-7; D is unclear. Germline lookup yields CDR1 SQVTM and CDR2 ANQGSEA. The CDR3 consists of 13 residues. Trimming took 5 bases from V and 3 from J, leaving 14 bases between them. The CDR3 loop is CSVIGPEDYEQYF. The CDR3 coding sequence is TGCAGCGTTATCGGCCCTGAGGACTACGAGCAGTACTTC.

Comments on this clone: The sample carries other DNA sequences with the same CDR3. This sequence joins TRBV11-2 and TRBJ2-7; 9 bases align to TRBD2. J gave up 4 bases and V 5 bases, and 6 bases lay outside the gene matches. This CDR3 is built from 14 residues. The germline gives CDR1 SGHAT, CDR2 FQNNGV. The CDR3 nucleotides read TGTGCCAGCAGCCTGGGGCGGGAGGGGTACGAGCAGTACTTC. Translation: CASSLGREGYEQYF.

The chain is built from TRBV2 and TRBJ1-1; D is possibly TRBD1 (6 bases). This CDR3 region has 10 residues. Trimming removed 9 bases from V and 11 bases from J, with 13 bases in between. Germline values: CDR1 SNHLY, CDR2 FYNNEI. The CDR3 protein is CARRTEGAFF. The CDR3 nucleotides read TGTGCCAGGAGGACAGAGGGGGCTTTCTTT. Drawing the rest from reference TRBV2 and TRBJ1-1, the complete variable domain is EPEVTQTPSHQVTQMGQEVILRCVPISNHLYFYWYRQILGQKVEFLVSFYNNEISEKSEIFDDQFSVERPDGSNFTLKIRSTKLEDSAMYFCARRTEGAFFGQGTRLTVV.